This entry is about one TCR beta chain. Original data processing: Estimated nucleated cell counts came from reference gene primer amplification. Some clones are missing from TCRdb's copy, which holds only in-frame ones; the method was immunoSEQ multiplex PCR. The V and J calls and clone size are taken from that table; D and trimming were inferred from the DNA. The table includes around 310,000 clones, 88% detected once. The data belong to a study of blood T cell repertoires in COVID-19. Study as a whole: PBMCs, B-cell-depleted T cells, or T cells were the source of the cDNA or gDNA that made up the material.

Trimming took 7 bases from V and 1 from J, leaving 10 bases between them. The CDR3 extends over 14 amino acids. The germline V gene encodes CDR1 SNHLY and CDR2 FYNNEI. The source of this sequence is a woman between 45 and 65 years old with active or convalescent COVID-19. Sequencing input: peripheral blood. The chain links TRBV2 to TRBJ2-2, with D tentatively TRBD1 (5 bases). The chain's CDR3 is CASTYDRNTGELFF. The DNA of the CDR3 is TGTGCCAGCACCTATGACAGGAACACCGGGGAGCTGTTTTTT.